This TCR beta chain originates from a study of follicular helper T cells after annual influenza vaccination. This CDR3 is 11 amino acids long. The V gene lost 0 bases and the J gene lost 9 bases, with 9 bases spanning the gap. The germline gives CDR1 GTSNPN, CDR2 SVGIG (reference sequence). Generated by immunoSEQ multiplex PCR, the TCRdb table keeps only in-frame clones and is missing some. The table lists approximately 10,000 clones, over 80% of them singletons, with 0.3% to 0.45% in the top ten. A single count supports this clone. Time point defined: 2015-2016 season, 7 days after influenza vaccination. Blood volume per time point ranged from about 40 to 110 mL.

Specimen: CXCR5- memory CD4+ T cells sorted from blood, collected 7 days after influenza vaccination. The V and J genes are TRBV30 and TRBJ2-7; the D gene could be TRBD1 or TRBD2 (5 bases each). The TCR comes from an adult who received the influenza vaccine. This CDR3 is CAWSVLGGQYF. In DNA form, the CDR3 reads TGTGCCTGGAGTGTACTTGGGGGGCAGTACTTC.